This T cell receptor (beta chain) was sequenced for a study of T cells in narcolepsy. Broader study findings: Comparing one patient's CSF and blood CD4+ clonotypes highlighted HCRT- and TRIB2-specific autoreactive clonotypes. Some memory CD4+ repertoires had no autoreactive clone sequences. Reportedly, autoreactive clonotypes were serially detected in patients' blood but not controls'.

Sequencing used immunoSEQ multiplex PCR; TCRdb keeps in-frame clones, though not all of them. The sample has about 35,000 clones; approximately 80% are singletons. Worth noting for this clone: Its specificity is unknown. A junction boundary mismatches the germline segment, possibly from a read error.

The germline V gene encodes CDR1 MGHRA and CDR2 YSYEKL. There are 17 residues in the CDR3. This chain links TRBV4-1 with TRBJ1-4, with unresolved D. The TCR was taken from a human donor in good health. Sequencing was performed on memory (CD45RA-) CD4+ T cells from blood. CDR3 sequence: CAGSHIDMMVTNEKLFF. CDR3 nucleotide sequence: TGCGCCGGCAGCCATATTGACATGATGGTAACTAATGAAAAACTGTTTTTT.